These T cell receptor beta chains were read from a single sample in a study of blood T cell repertoires in COVID-19. Clones were sequenced by immunoSEQ multiplex PCR, and TCRdb holds only the in-frame ones, with some missing. This table holds under 200,000 clones, 85% to 90% found once. Sequenced input: peripheral blood. These receptors came from a woman in her 70s with COVID-19, enrolled during active disease. Each CDR3 is given with its conserved first and last residue. D genes are given only for firm matches. The size of a clone is reported for some rows only, either as once, few or many, or as a class for expanded clones.

CDR3 protein,CDR3 DNA,J gene,D gene,V gene,clone size
CSASSGEEDETQYF,TGCAGTGCTAGTTCGGGGGAGGAGGACGAGACCCAGTACTTC,TRBJ2-5,-,TRBV20-1,-
CAISDIYRVSDQPQHF,TGTGCCATCAGTGACATTTACAGGGTTTCAGATCAGCCCCAGCATTTT,TRBJ1-5,-,TRBV10-3,-
CASSFTADRGNQPQHF,TGTGCCAGCAGTTTTACCGCGGACAGGGGAAATCAGCCCCAGCATTTT,TRBJ1-5,TRBD1,TRBV2,-
CASALRRGNYGYTF,TGTGCCAGTGCCCTCCGACGGGGGAACTATGGCTACACCTTC,TRBJ1-2,-,TRBV19,once
CASSNGEAGGATTEAFF,TGCGCCAGCAGCAATGGGGAGGCAGGGGGCGCGACCACTGAAGCTTTCTTT,TRBJ1-1,TRBD1,TRBV5-1,-
CATSDFLQTQYF,TGTGCCACCAGTGATTTTCTACAGACCCAGTACTTC,TRBJ2-5,-,TRBV24-1,once
CASSSSGTHQETQYF,TGTGCCAGCAGCTCTAGCGGGACTCATCAAGAGACCCAGTACTTC,TRBJ2-5,TRBD2,TRBV7-2,-
CASSFGQGPLYGYTF,TGTGCCAGCAGCTTCGGACAGGGACCCCTCTATGGCTACACCTTC,TRBJ1-2,TRBD1,TRBV7-2,once
CANVRAVGTEAFF,TGTGCCAACGTGAGGGCAGTTGGTACTGAAGCTTTCTTT,TRBJ1-1,-,TRBV12-3/TRBV12-4,-
CASSHTQTGRFAEQFF,TGTGCCAGCAGCCACACTCAGACAGGGAGGTTCGCTGAGCAGTTCTTC,TRBJ2-1,-,TRBV27,-
CASSIEAGQGSQPQHF,TGTGCCAGTAGTATAGAGGCAGGACAGGGTAGCCAGCCCCAGCATTTT,TRBJ1-5,TRBD1,TRBV19,-
CAWSHPGTGTTLLTNYGYTF,TGTGCCTGGAGCCATCCCGGGACAGGGACTACCCTATTAACTAACTATGGCTACACCTTC,TRBJ1-2,TRBD1,TRBV30,-
CSVARGEGQPQHF,TGCAGCGTTGCCCGCGGGGAGGGGCAGCCCCAGCATTTT,TRBJ1-5,-,TRBV29-1,once
CASSQLQGLAGGYTF,TGTGCCAGCAGCCAACTACAGGGCCTGGCAGGGGGCTACACCTTC,TRBJ1-2,-,TRBV3-1/TRBV3-2,-
CAWSVLGAPYEQYF,TGTGCCTGGAGTGTTTTGGGGGCCCCCTACGAGCAGTACTTC,TRBJ2-7,-,TRBV30,-
CASRPFGRVGGKNIQYF,TGTGCCAGCAGACCTTTTGGGAGGGTTGGGGGCAAAAACATTCAGTACTTC,TRBJ2-4,TRBD2,TRBV27,once
CASSLTGTGSGTNEKLFF,TGCGCCAGCAGCCTAACCGGGACAGGGTCTGGAACTAATGAAAAACTGTTTTTT,TRBJ1-4,TRBD1,TRBV5-1,-
CASSQAGNTGNTIYF,TGTGCCAGCAGCCAAGCAGGGAATACTGGAAACACCATATATTTT,TRBJ1-3,-,TRBV3-1/TRBV3-2,-
CASSLARGISDTQYF,TGCGCCAGCAGCTTGGCCAGGGGTATCTCAGATACGCAGTATTTT,TRBJ2-3,-,TRBV5-1,-
CASSSTSGGGGNTGELFF,TGCGCCAGCAGCTCAACCTCTGGCGGGGGGGGGAACACCGGGGAGCTGTTTTTT,TRBJ2-2,TRBD2,TRBV4-1,-
CASSRPGSDGYTF,TGTGCCAGCAGCCGACCGGGATCAGATGGCTACACCTTC,TRBJ1-2,-,TRBV3-1/TRBV3-2,-
CASRPGQGMVEQFF,TGTGCCAGTAGGCCGGGACAGGGGATGGTTGAGCAGTTCTTC,TRBJ2-1,TRBD1,TRBV19,-
CASSRVHTGELFF,TGTGCCAGCAGCCGGGTCCACACCGGGGAGCTGTTTTTT,TRBJ2-2,-,TRBV7-6,once
CASSSPGQAYEQYF,TGTGCCAGCAGCTCGCCGGGACAGGCCTACGAGCAGTACTTC,TRBJ2-7,TRBD1,TRBV5-5,-
CASRTGSSGANVLTF,TGTGCCAGTAGGACAGGGAGCTCTGGGGCCAACGTCCTGACTTTC,TRBJ2-6,TRBD1,TRBV19,-
CASSLDRGTDTQYF,TGTGCTAGCAGCCTGGACAGGGGAACAGATACGCAGTATTTT,TRBJ2-3,TRBD1,TRBV7-7,-
CASSSLSGQAFF,TGTGCCAGCAGTTCTCTTTCTGGGCAAGCTTTCTTT,TRBJ1-1,-,TRBV12-3/TRBV12-4,once
CASRPGHPTEAFF,TGTGCCAGCAGGCCGGGTCACCCCACTGAAGCTTTCTTT,TRBJ1-1,-,TRBV5-8,once
CASRSDRGQYNEQFF,TGTGCCAGCAGATCCGACAGGGGGCAGTACAATGAGCAGTTCTTC,TRBJ2-1,TRBD1,TRBV3-1/TRBV3-2,-
CASTPDRGSTEAFF,TGTGCCAGCACGCCGGACAGGGGAAGCACTGAAGCTTTCTTT,TRBJ1-1,TRBD1,TRBV28,-
CASSPYLRLAGDYTDTQYF,TGTGCCAGCAGTCCCTATCTCCGACTAGCGGGGGACTACACAGATACGCAGTATTTT,TRBJ2-3,TRBD2,TRBV2,-
CATSREVAGGIYEQYF,TGTGCCACCAGCAGAGAGGTTGCAGGGGGCATCTACGAGCAGTACTTC,TRBJ2-7,TRBD1,TRBV15,-
CASSLALRGSYNSPLHF,TGTGCCAGCAGCTTAGCTCTAAGGGGATCCTATAATTCACCCCTCCACTTT,TRBJ1-6,-,TRBV7-2,-
CASSPRPTTNEQFF,TGTGCCAGCAGCCCCAGACCGACTACCAATGAGCAGTTCTTC,TRBJ2-1,-,TRBV11-2,-
CASSLRDRPNTEAFF,TGTGCCAGCAGCCTCCGGGACAGACCGAACACTGAAGCTTTCTTT,TRBJ1-1,TRBD1,TRBV3-1/TRBV3-2,-
CASSQAQRSPLHF,TGTGCCAGCAGCCAAGCTCAGCGTTCACCCCTCCACTTT,TRBJ1-6,-,TRBV3-1/TRBV3-2,-
CASSKTGVPVPLHF,TGTGCCAGCAGCAAGACAGGGGTCCCCGTGCCCCTCCACTTT,TRBJ1-6,TRBD1,TRBV7-9,-
CASSLSGGRSTDTQYF,TGCGCCAGCAGCTTGTCTGGAGGAAGGAGCACAGATACGCAGTATTTT,TRBJ2-3,-,TRBV5-1,-
CASSTSWETQYF,TGTGCCAGCAGCACTAGTTGGGAGACCCAGTACTTC,TRBJ2-5,-,TRBV7-2,once
CASSPPSIAGKYGYTF,TGTGCCAGCTCACCACCATCCATCGCAGGGAAATATGGCTACACCTTC,TRBJ1-2,-,TRBV18,-
CASRFPSGQIFPQHF,TGTGCCAGCAGGTTCCCCTCGGGACAAATTTTTCCCCAGCATTTT,TRBJ1-5,-,TRBV11-3,-
CASSESPSGETQYF,TGTGCCAGCAGTGAATCCCCTAGCGGGGAGACCCAGTACTTC,TRBJ2-5,TRBD2,TRBV2,-
CASSDPQGGIYSNQPQHF,TGTGCCAGTAGTGATCCGCAGGGGGGCATCTATAGCAATCAGCCCCAGCATTTT,TRBJ1-5,TRBD1,TRBV19,few
CASSETGTGGFETQYF,TGTGCCAGCAGTGAGACCGGGACAGGGGGTTTCGAGACCCAGTACTTC,TRBJ2-5,TRBD1,TRBV6-1,-
CASSSAGLAGGRIQETQYF,TGTGCCAGCAGCTCCGCGGGGCTAGCGGGGGGACGCATACAAGAGACCCAGTACTTC,TRBJ2-5,TRBD2,TRBV5-6,few
CAYAQNTEAFF,TGTGCCTACGCACAAAACACTGAAGCTTTCTTT,TRBJ1-1,-,TRBV30,-
CASSWTGAGGEKLFF,TGTGCCAGCAGTTGGACAGGGGCCGGGGGGGAAAAACTGTTTTTT,TRBJ1-4,TRBD1,TRBV28,-
CASREGTNTEAFF,TGTGCCAGCAGAGAGGGGACAAACACTGAAGCTTTCTTT,TRBJ1-1,-,TRBV6-5,-
CASSRTSGGARELFF,TGTGCCAGCAGCCGGACTAGCGGGGGGGCTCGGGAGCTGTTTTTT,TRBJ2-2,TRBD2,TRBV14,once
CASSFRGRTEAFF,TGTGCCAGCAGCTTTCGAGGGCGGACTGAAGCTTTCTTT,TRBJ1-1,-,TRBV5-4,-
CASSQGASYEQYF,TGCGCCAGCAGCCAGGGGGCTAGTTACGAGCAGTACTTC,TRBJ2-7,-,TRBV4-1,-
CAWSVTTVHSYGYTF,TGTGCCTGGAGTGTGACGACAGTTCATAGCTATGGCTACACCTTC,TRBJ1-2,-,TRBV30,-
CASSLYDRDNEKLFF,TGTGCCAGCAGCTTGTACGACAGGGATAATGAAAAACTGTTTTTT,TRBJ1-4,TRBD1,TRBV5-5,-
CASTLDTQYTEAFF,TGTGCCAGTACCCTCGACACTCAGTACACTGAAGCTTTCTTT,TRBJ1-1,-,TRBV19,few
CASSLIGWTGRTFF,TGTGCCAGCAGCTTAATTGGGTGGACAGGGAGGACTTTCTTT,TRBJ1-1,TRBD1,TRBV7-9,few
CASSPGQGWAGNTIYF,TGTGCCAGCAGCCCGGGACAGGGGTGGGCTGGAAACACCATATATTTT,TRBJ1-3,TRBD1,TRBV7-8,-
CASPLLAYYNEQFF,TGCGCCAGCCCCCTACTAGCGTACTACAATGAGCAGTTCTTC,TRBJ2-1,TRBD2,TRBV4-1,-
CASSLFRTNSNQPQHF,TGTGCCAGCAGTCTGTTTCGGACAAATAGCAATCAGCCCCAGCATTTT,TRBJ1-5,-,TRBV6-6,-
CASSARLAVYNEQFF,TGTGCCAGCAGCGCAAGACTAGCGGTGTACAATGAGCAGTTCTTC,TRBJ2-1,TRBD2,TRBV9,-